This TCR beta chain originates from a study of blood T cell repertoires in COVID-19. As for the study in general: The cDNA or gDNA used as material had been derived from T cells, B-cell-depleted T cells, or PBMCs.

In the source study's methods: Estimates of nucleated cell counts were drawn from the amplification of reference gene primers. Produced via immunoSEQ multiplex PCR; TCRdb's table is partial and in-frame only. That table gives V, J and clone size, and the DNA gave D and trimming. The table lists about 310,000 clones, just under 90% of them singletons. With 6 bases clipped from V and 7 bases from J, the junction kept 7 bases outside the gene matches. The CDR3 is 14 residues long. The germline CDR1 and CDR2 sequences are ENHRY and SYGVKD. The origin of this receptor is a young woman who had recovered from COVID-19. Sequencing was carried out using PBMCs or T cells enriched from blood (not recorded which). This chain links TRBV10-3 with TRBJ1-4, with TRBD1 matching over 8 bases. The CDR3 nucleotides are TGTGCCATCAGCCCAGGGGGCGGAAGTGAAAAACTGTTTTTT. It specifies CAISPGGGSEKLFF.